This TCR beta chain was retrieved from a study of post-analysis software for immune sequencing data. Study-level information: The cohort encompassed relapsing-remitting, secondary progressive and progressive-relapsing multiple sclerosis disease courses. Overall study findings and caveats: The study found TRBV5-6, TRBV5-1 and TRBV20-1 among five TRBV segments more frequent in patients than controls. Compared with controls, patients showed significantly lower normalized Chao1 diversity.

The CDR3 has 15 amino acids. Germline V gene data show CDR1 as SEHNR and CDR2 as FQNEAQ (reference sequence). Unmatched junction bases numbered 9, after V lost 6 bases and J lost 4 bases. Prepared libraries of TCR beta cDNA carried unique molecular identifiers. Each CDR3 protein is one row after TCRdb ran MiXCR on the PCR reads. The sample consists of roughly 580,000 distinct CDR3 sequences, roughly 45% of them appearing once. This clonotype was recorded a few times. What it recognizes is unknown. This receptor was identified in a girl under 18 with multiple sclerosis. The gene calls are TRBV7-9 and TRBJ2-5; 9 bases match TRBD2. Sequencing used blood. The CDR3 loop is CASSLSGRSLETQYF. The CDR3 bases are TGTGCCAGCAGTCTCAGCGGGAGGTCGTTAGAGACCCAGTACTTC.